This TCR beta chain was recorded in a study of control samples from healthy donors and cancer patients. Profiled with immunoSEQ multiplex PCR; TCRdb holds only in-frame clones, not every one. The listing contains some 190,000 clones. CDR1 is LGHNA, CDR2 YSLEER, per germline. The length of the CDR3 is 14 residues. The V gene lost 0 bases and the J gene lost 5 bases, with 5 bases spanning the gap. The gene calls are TRBV4-3 and TRBJ1-6; D is unclear. Sequencing input: blood. The clonotype was recovered from a woman in her twenties or thirties in good health. Here the CDR3 reads CASSQDLNNSPLHF. DNA of the CDR3: TGCGCCAGCAGCCAAGATCTGAATAATTCACCCCTCCACTTT.